This passage covers 14 T cell receptor beta chains from one sample sequenced in a study of CD8 T cells in ankylosing spondylitis. TCRdb used MiXCR to reprocess the 5' RACE reads, holding one entry per CDR3 protein. This table has about 180,000 distinct CDR3 sequences, around 8.9% appearing once. The sample was blood, either unsorted or a sorted T cell fraction (not recorded which). These TCRs come from a female donor with ankylosing spondylitis or in good health (not recorded which).

In its sample, this clonotype was seen a few times. The chain couples TRBV28 to TRBJ2-2; no firm D call. Germline assignment: CDR1 MDHEN and CDR2 SYDVKM. The CDR3 is 14 amino acids. Trimming took 5 bases from V and 2 from J, leaving 9 bases between them. The CDR3 DNA reads TGTGCCAGCAGTAGGACGATTAACACCGGGGAGCTGTTTTTT. Protein: CASSRTINTGELFF.

V and J are TRBV30 and TRBJ2-1; D is undetermined. The CDR3 sequence is 13 residues long. The germline gives CDR1 GTSNPN, CDR2 SVGIG (reference sequence). With 0 bases removed from V and 4 bases from J, the gap between germline ends came to 7 bases. The CDR3 DNA follows: TGTGCCTGGAGTGTACTCGAGTACAATGAGCAGTTCTTC. It is translated as CAWSVLEYNEQFF.

A few counts support this clonotype. The chain combines TRBV4-1 with TRBJ1-4; unclear D gene. V gave up 6 bases and J gave up 3 bases, with 17 bases separating them. Germline assignment: CDR1 MGHRA and CDR2 YSYEKL. CDR3 length: 16 residues. The CDR3 nucleotides are TGCGCCAGCAGGACCTCATCGAGTAGTGCTAATGAAAAACTGTTTTTT. Amino acids: CASRTSSSSANEKLFF.

This sequence joins TRBV9 and TRBJ2-5; D is perhaps TRBD1 or TRBD2 (5 bases each). The CDR3 spans 13 residues. The germline gives CDR1 SGDLS, CDR2 YYNGEE. The V end was cut by 5 bases, the J end by 7 bases, with 15 bases between. The chain's CDR3 is CASSEGSPGTQYF. CDR3 in DNA: TGTGCCAGCAGTGAGGGGAGCCCGGGGACCCAGTACTTC.

This sequence joins TRBV20-1 and TRBJ2-2; 13 bases are shared with TRBD2. The ends lost 0 bases at V and 7 bases at J; junction bases unmatched: 14. The length of the CDR3 is 19 residues. In germline, CDR1 is DFQATT, CDR2 SNEGSKA (reference sequence). The CDR3 DNA sequence: TGCAGTGCTAGAGAACCTCTTACCGGGACTAGCGGGGCTCGCGGGGAGCTGTTTTTT. Protein product: CSAREPLTGTSGARGELFF.

The V call is TRBV12-5, the J call TRBJ1-1, with D tentatively TRBD1 (5 bases). Trimming left V 7 bases short and J 1 base short, with 10 bases between. Germline assignment: CDR1 LGHNT and CDR2 FRNRAP. This CDR3 comprises 13 residues. Here the CDR3 reads CASEPGGNTEAFF. As DNA, the CDR3 is TGTGCTAGTGAGCCCGGGGGGAACACTGAAGCTTTCTTT.

This clonotype was counted only a few times. The DNA for the CDR3 is TGTGCCAGCAGTGAATATTTCCAGGGTCCCTGGGGCAATGAGCAGTTCTTC. Translation: CASSEYFQGPWGNEQFF. V is TRBV25-1 and J is TRBJ2-1, with D perhaps TRBD1 (5 bases). CDR1 and CDR2 from the germline V gene are MGHDK and SYGVNS. This CDR3 region has 17 residues. The V end lost 0 bases, the J end lost 6 bases, and 18 bases lay between the germline ends.

This clonotype has ten or more counts. The V gene is TRBV27, the J gene TRBJ2-1, with D perhaps matching TRBD2 (6 bases). The germline V gene encodes CDR1 MNHEY and CDR2 SMNVEV (reference sequence). V was pared by 3 bases and J by 4 bases, with 22 bases between. The CDR3 has 18 residues. The CDR3 nucleotides read TGTGCCAGCAGTTTTGTTCCCTTGACGGGAGCAGGATACAATGAGCAGTTCTTC. Amino acids: CASSFVPLTGAGYNEQFF.

This clonotype was counted many times. The V and J genes are TRBV4-1 and TRBJ2-3; D not resolved. V was cut by 4 bases and J by 3 bases, with 8 bases left in between. The length of the CDR3 is 13 residues. Germline CDR1 and CDR2: MGHRA and YSYEKL. CDR3: CASSPPGTDTQYF. For the CDR3, the DNA is TGCGCCAGCAGCCCCCCCGGAACAGATACGCAGTATTTT.

Here the CDR3 DNA reads TGTGCCAGCTTGGGGGACTACACAGATACGCAGTATTTT. Protein product: CASLGDYTDTQYF. The chain carries TRBV2 and TRBJ2-3; 7 bases are a match to TRBD2. V shed 8 bases, J shed 2 bases, and the junction held 4 bases outside the gene matches. The CDR3 is made up of 13 amino acids. The germline gives CDR1 SNHLY, CDR2 FYNNEI. Variable domain in full (rest from reference TRBV2 and TRBJ2-3): EPEVTQTPSHQVTQMGQEVILRCVPISNHLYFYWYRQILGQKVEFLVSFYNNEISEKSEIFDDQFSVERPDGSNFTLKIRSTKLEDSAMYFCASLGDYTDTQYFGPGTRLTVL.

The rearrangement links TRBV29-1 to TRBJ1-2; TRBD1 agrees at 7 bases. The V segment lost 7 bases and the J segment 8 bases; nucleotides outside the gene matches: 7. Germline-derived CDR1 and CDR2 are SQVTM and ANQGSEA. CDR3 size: 11 residues. DNA of the CDR3: TGCAGCGACACAGGGGAGAGGGGCTACACCTTC. Its translation: CSDTGERGYTF.

This rearrangement joins TRBV20-1 to TRBJ2-1, with a possible D match to TRBD2 (6 bases). CDR1 DFQATT and CDR2 SNEGSKA come from the germline V gene (reference sequence). V was trimmed by 1 base and J by 4 bases, leaving 14 bases between them. This CDR3 has 15 amino acids. The CDR3 nucleotides read TGCAGTGCTAGAGGGTCTAGCGCTACGTACAATGAGCAGTTCTTC. This sequence encodes CSARGSSATYNEQFF.

In DNA, the CDR3 is TGTGCCAGCAGCTTTGAGGAGAGCGAGACCCAGTACTTC. The encoded protein is CASSFEESETQYF. The chain couples TRBV7-9 to TRBJ2-5; D gene uncertain. Germline V gene sequence: CDR1 SEHNR, CDR2 FQNEAQ (reference sequence). The length of the CDR3 is 13 residues. Trimming stripped 3 bases from V and 5 bases from J, with 10 bases between. Full variable domain (outside the CDR3, taken from reference TRBV7-9 and TRBJ2-5): DTGVSQNPRHKITKRGQNVTFRCDPISEHNRLYWYRQTLGQGPEFLTYFQNEAQLEKSRLLSDRFSAERPKGSFSTLEIQRTEQGDSAMYLCASSFEESETQYFGPGTRLLVL.

The chain has TRBV4-3 and TRBJ2-7; D may be TRBD1 or TRBD2 (5 bases each). The germline gives CDR1 LGHNA, CDR2 YSLEER. The V gene lost 0 bases and the J gene lost 6 bases, with 12 bases spanning the gap. There are 14 residues in the CDR3. This chain's CDR3 is CASSQDLGVGEQYF. The CDR3 nucleotides read TGCGCCAGCAGCCAAGATCTGGGGGTAGGCGAGCAGTACTTC.